Presented here are 4 T cell receptor beta chains from one specimen sequenced in a study of Graves' ophthalmopathy and Graves' hyperthyroidism (dated 2018 in TCRdb). TCRdb names Illumina HiSeq 2000 as the instrument used. For repertoire sequencing, the TCR beta CDR3 regions were amplified from RNA transcripts. HTBI primers and the Qiagen OneStep RT-PCR kit were used in a first-round RT-PCR, which was followed by a second-round multiplex PCR, size selection and purification. Using fastp at Q25 and MiXCR, TCRdb reprocessed the public reads and kept productive beta chains. Identical CDR3 proteins give one entry, which carries the most common genes and DNA. In this sample the table shows hundreds of thousands of distinct CDR3 sequences, around 20% of which occur a single time. In total, the top ten clones hold approximately 3.2% of the sample. Sequenced: peripheral blood. The source of these receptors is a woman aged 18-30 years with stable Graves' hyperthyroidism. Donor details come from another sample of the same person, matched by shared clones.

This clonotype turned up a few times. This rearrangement joins TRBV11-2 to TRBJ2-7; weak D call: TRBD2 (6 bases). The CDR3 covers 15 residues. The V end was cut by 4 bases, the J end by 4 bases, with 17 bases between. Germline loops: CDR1 SGHAT, CDR2 FQNNGV. CDR3 sequence: CASSSSGSGSYEQYF. As DNA, the CDR3 is TGTGCCAGCAGCTCTAGTGGTAGCGGTTCTTACGAGCAGTACTTC.

This clonotype was observed at least ten times. This sequence joins TRBV7-6 and TRBJ2-1, with D possibly TRBD1 on 5 matching bases. The CDR3 is made up of 15 amino acids. CDR1 is SGHVS, CDR2 FNYEAQ, per germline. Deletions cut 5 bases from V and 2 bases from J, with 13 bases between. Here the CDR3 reads CASSVGAGTYNEQFF. CDR3 DNA: TGTGCCAGCAGCGTAGGGGCAGGGACCTACAATGAGCAGTTCTTC.

The rearrangement joins TRBV6-5 to TRBJ1-2, with 12 bases that match TRBD1. V trimming: 0 bases; J trimming: 3 bases; junction bases outside the gene matches: 5. The CDR3 totals 17 residues. Per germline, CDR1 MNHEY and CDR2 SVGAGI. The CDR3 region is CASSYSGTGGTDYGYTF. CDR3 DNA sequence: TGTGCCAGCAGTTACTCCGGGACAGGGGGCACGGACTATGGCTACACCTTC.

This clonotype appeared many times. The V gene is TRBV7-3, the J gene TRBJ2-7; D uncertain. This CDR3 region has 14 residues. The V gene lost 1 base and the J gene lost 6 bases, with 13 bases spanning the gap. The V gene's germline CDR1 is SGHTA and CDR2 FQGTGA. The CDR3 sequence is CASSLNPGIGEQYF. In nucleotides, the CDR3 is TGTGCCAGCAGCTTAAATCCAGGAATTGGCGAGCAGTACTTC.